Reported below is one T cell receptor beta chain. This record belongs to a study of CD8+ T cells in alopecia areata. After isolation, RNA underwent reverse transcription to generate cDNA as the sequencing template. Profiling relied on immunoSEQ multiplex PCR, and the TCRdb table lists in-frame clones only, not all of them. The repertoire holds about 200,000 clones, around two fifths seen once, with roughly 0.5% in the top ten. CDR3 size: 14 residues. Germline V lookup: CDR1 SGHAT, CDR2 FQNNGV. Trimming stripped 1 base from V and 2 bases from J, with 6 bases between. The treatment: oral pan-JAK inhibitor, 5-10 mg twice daily.

The chain has TRBV11-2 and TRBJ1-3; perhaps TRBD1 as D (6 bases). The receptor's source is a human donor with alopecia areata. This specimen consisted of CD4+ T cells sorted from blood, obtained between weeks 30 and 35, from a patient treated with tofacitinib. CDR3 in amino acids: CASSLGGPGNTIYF. CDR3 in DNA: TGTGCCAGCAGCTTAGGGGGGCCTGGAAACACCATATATTTT.